This entry is about one TCR beta chain. This sample is drawn from a study of blood T cell repertoires in COVID-19. Authors' processing steps: Reference gene primers were amplified, and this amplification served to estimate nucleated cell counts. Some clones are missing from TCRdb's copy, which holds only in-frame ones; the method was immunoSEQ multiplex PCR. The V and J calls and clone size were taken over from that table, and D and trimming were inferred from the DNA. This sample yields fewer than 200,000 clones, of which approximately 80% are seen a single time; around 15% belongs to the top ten. The V and J ends lost 3 bases and 2 bases, in that order; junction bases with no gene match: 4. There are 14 residues in the CDR3. Germline CDR1 reads SGHNT; CDR2 reads YYREEE (reference sequence). Individuals aged about 18 to 89 years were recruited from 24 US areas.

Sequencing input: PBMCs or T cells enriched from blood (not recorded which). The clonotype was recovered from a man aged 50-60 years who had recovered from COVID-19. The chain couples TRBV5-4 to TRBJ1-2; 7 positions agree with TRBD1. The CDR3 spells CASSSLQGNYGYTF. CDR3 coding DNA: TGTGCCAGCAGCTCGTTACAGGGGAACTATGGCTACACCTTC.